This T cell receptor beta chain was observed in a study of post-analysis software for immune sequencing data. Study at large: The disease courses covered relapsing-remitting, secondary progressive and progressive-relapsing multiple sclerosis.

This clonotype was counted only a few times. Its antigen is unknown. V lost 2 bases and J lost 7, with 12 bases in between. Germline CDR1 is SNHLY and CDR2 is FYNNEI. This CDR3 spans 14 amino acids. Study-wide results and caveats: By F measure, strong co-clustering occurred among samples prepared in the same batch. Normalized Chao1 diversity was significantly lower in multiple sclerosis patients than in controls. Four or five TRBV segments occurring more often in patients than controls included TRBV5-6, TRBV5-1 and TRBV20-1.

The authors incorporated unique molecular identifiers into the TCR beta cDNA libraries. The authors obtained some 500,000 cDNA molecules from roughly 1.1 to 9.2 million T cells. TCRdb re-called the PCR reads with MiXCR, one entry per CDR3 protein. In the table there are 380,000 or so distinct CDR3 sequences, less than 35% of which are singletons. This chain uses TRBV2 with TRBJ1-5; D gene unclear. The receptor comes from a girl aged 10-17 years with multiple sclerosis. What was sequenced was blood. The CDR3 sequence: CASSERERRQPQHF. In DNA form, the CDR3 reads TGTGCCAGCAGTGAAAGGGAAAGAAGGCAGCCCCAGCATTTT.